Following are 15 T cell receptor beta chains from one sample sequenced in a study of blood T cell repertoires in COVID-19. Assay used: immunoSEQ multiplex PCR; TCRdb lists only in-frame clones, some missing. The table shows nearly 200,000 clones, with 86% occurring only once. The sample consisted of peripheral blood. These receptors all come from a woman between 65 and 79 years old with acute or convalescent COVID-19.

The CDR3 region has the DNA TGTGCCAGCACGGAGACAGCGAAAAACATTCAGTACTTC. Amino acids: CASTETAKNIQYF. The gene calls are TRBV6-5 and TRBJ2-4; maybe TRBD1 (5 bases). Germline CDR1 is MNHEY and CDR2 is SVGAGI. This CDR3 contains 13 residues. V lost 7 bases and J 4 bases, leaving 11 bases between the germline ends.

CDR3 sequence (DNA): TGCGCCAGCAGCTTGCGTCCAAGCGGGGGGCCTAATGAGCAGTTCTTC. This codes for CASSLRPSGGPNEQFF. The rearrangement joins TRBV5-1 to TRBJ2-1; the match to TRBD2 covers 9 bases. V was pared by 1 base and J by 7 bases, with 9 bases of the junction left unmatched. Germline values: CDR1 SGHRS, CDR2 YFSETQ. This CDR3 is 16 amino acids long.

This clone has just a few counts. The rearrangement joins TRBV9 to TRBJ1-1, with 8 bases that match TRBD1. Per the germline V gene, CDR1 is SGDLS and CDR2 is YYNGEE. The CDR3 runs 15 residues. V was pared by 3 bases and J by 5 bases, with 9 bases of the junction left unmatched. For the CDR3, the DNA is TGTGCCAGCAGCGATGGACAGGGATACGTGACTGAAGCTTTCTTT. It yields the protein CASSDGQGYVTEAFF. The full variable domain, completed using reference TRBV9 and TRBJ1-1, is DSGVTQTPKHLITATGQRVTLRCSPRSGDLSVYWYQQSLDQGLQFLIQYYNGEERAKGNILERFSAQQFPDLHSELNLSSLELGDSALYFCASSDGQGYVTEAFFGQGTRLTVV.

The chain recombines TRBV7-2 with TRBJ2-5; D unclear. Germline CDR1 and CDR2: SGHTA and FQGNSA. The CDR3 is 15 residues long. The V and J ends lost 1 base and 1 base respectively, with 10 bases between them. The CDR3 nucleotides read TGTGCCAGCAGCTTAGGCGGCATCCCCCAAGAGACCCAGTACTTC. It specifies CASSLGGIPQETQYF.

The chain employs TRBV5-1 and TRBJ2-1; 10 positions agree with TRBD2. V dropped 0 bases and J dropped 9; count of bases not matched to a gene: 6. The CDR3 is 15 residues long. Germline CDR1 and CDR2: SGHRS and YFSETQ. The CDR3 DNA reads TGCGCCAGCAGCTTGGAGAGCGGGAGGGCCAGTGAGCAGTTCTTC. Encoded protein: CASSLESGRASEQFF.

The chain couples TRBV9 to TRBJ2-1; no clear D gene. Germline loops: CDR1 SGDLS, CDR2 YYNGEE. The V and J ends lost 4 bases and 8 bases respectively, with 16 bases between them. CDR3 length: 14 residues. The CDR3 loop reads CASSSLGSGDEQFF. The CDR3 nucleotides are TGTGCCAGCAGCTCACTCGGGTCGGGTGATGAGCAGTTCTTC.

This clone was seen a single time. This chain links TRBV19 with TRBJ2-3, with 11 bases lining up with TRBD2. This CDR3 spans 16 amino acids. Germline lookup yields CDR1 LNHDA and CDR2 SQIVND (reference sequence). The junction had 8 bases not matched to a gene; V was cut back by 5 bases and J by 4 bases. CDR3 DNA: TGTGCCAGTAGTTTTAGCGGGAGGGCCAGCTCAGATACGCAGTATTTT. Protein sequence: CASSFSGRASSDTQYF.

V and J are TRBV18 and TRBJ1-2; perhaps TRBD1 as D (5 bases). This CDR3 has 15 residues. With 1 base removed from V and 4 bases from J, the gap between germline ends came to 13 bases. Germline CDR1 KGHSH, CDR2 LQKENI. The CDR3 spells CASSPLRVGGYGYTF. CDR3 sequence (DNA): TGTGCCAGCTCACCACTGCGCGTGGGGGGCTATGGCTACACCTTC.

The chain uses TRBV7-2 and TRBJ2-7; TRBD1 is a possible D gene (6 bases). Trimming removed 4 bases at V and 0 bases at J, with 13 bases between. This CDR3 region has 15 residues. CDR1 SGHTA and CDR2 FQGNSA come from the germline V gene. The CDR3 spells CASSSQGFSSYEQYF. The CDR3 DNA reads TGTGCCAGCAGCTCGCAGGGGTTTAGCTCCTACGAGCAGTACTTC.

This chain uses TRBV10-3 with TRBJ1-2; 10 nucleotides agree with TRBD1. This CDR3 is built from 14 residues. Trimming at V came to 8 bases and at J to 4 bases, leaving 7 bases not matched to a gene. Germline-derived CDR1 and CDR2 are ENHRY and SYGVKD. CDR3 in DNA: TGTGCCATCTGGGGACAGGGGTCTTTCTATGGCTACACCTTC. This sequence encodes CAIWGQGSFYGYTF.

The chain is built from TRBV14 and TRBJ2-5, with a possible D match to TRBD2 (5 bases). Germline values: CDR1 SGHDN, CDR2 FVKESK. The CDR3 has 16 amino acids. V lost 4 bases to trimming and J lost 2 bases, with 17 bases between them. CDR3 bases: TGTGCCAGCAGCCCCCTCAGAGGACTGAATCAAGAGACCCAGTACTTC. Its translation is CASSPLRGLNQETQYF.

V gene TRBV9 combines with J gene TRBJ2-1, with D tentatively TRBD1 (6 bases). Trimming took off 0 bases at V and 9 bases at J, with 13 bases between the two ends. Germline V lookup: CDR1 SGDLS, CDR2 YYNGEE. The length of the CDR3 is 14 residues. The CDR3 region is CASSVVGGSVEQFF. The CDR3 DNA reads as TGTGCCAGCAGCGTAGTAGGGGGTTCCGTTGAGCAGTTCTTC.

This chain connects TRBV27 to TRBJ1-6, with TRBD1 as a possible D gene (6 bases). Germline values: CDR1 MNHEY, CDR2 SMNVEV (reference sequence). V dropped 3 bases and J dropped 11 bases, with 14 bases sitting between them. There are 14 residues in the CDR3. CDR3 loop: CASSLRDTSPPLHF. CDR3 coding DNA: TGTGCCAGCAGTTTGAGGGACACCTCTCCACCCCTCCACTTT.

The CDR3 DNA follows: TGTGCCAGCAGTCCATACAGGGTTGAGGGCACTGAAGCTTTCTTT. The encoded protein is CASSPYRVEGTEAFF. The chain links TRBV27 to TRBJ1-1, with D perhaps matching TRBD1 (6 bases). CDR3 length: 15 amino acids. The germline V and J ends were trimmed by 5 bases and 4 bases, with 17 bases remaining between them. Germline-derived CDR1 and CDR2 are MNHEY and SMNVEV (reference sequence).

V and J are TRBV18 and TRBJ1-4; TRBD1 matches 7 bases. This CDR3 spans 13 amino acids. The germline CDR1 and CDR2 sequences are KGHSH and LQKENI. J was trimmed by 7 bases and V by 2 bases; bases with no gene match: 1. The CDR3: CASSPGTVEKLFF. CDR3 nucleotides: TGTGCCAGCTCACCAGGGACAGTTGAAAAACTGTTTTTT.